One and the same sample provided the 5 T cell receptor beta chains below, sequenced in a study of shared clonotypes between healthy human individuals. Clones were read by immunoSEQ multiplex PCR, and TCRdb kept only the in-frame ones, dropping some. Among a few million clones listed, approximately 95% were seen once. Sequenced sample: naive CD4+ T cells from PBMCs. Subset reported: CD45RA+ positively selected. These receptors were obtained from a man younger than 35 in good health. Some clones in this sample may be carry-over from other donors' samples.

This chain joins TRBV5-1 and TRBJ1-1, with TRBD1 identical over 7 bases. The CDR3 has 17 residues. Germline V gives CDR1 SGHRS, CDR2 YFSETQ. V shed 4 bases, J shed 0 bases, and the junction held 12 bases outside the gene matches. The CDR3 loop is CASSPQGRGRVNTEAFF. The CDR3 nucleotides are TGCGCCAGCAGCCCGCAGGGAAGGGGGCGGGTGAACACTGAAGCTTTCTTT.

CDR3: CASSPGPGAFYGYTF. The CDR3 DNA follows: TGTGCCAGTAGTCCCGGGCCGGGGGCTTTCTATGGCTACACCTTC. The chain combines TRBV19 with TRBJ1-2; TRBD1 might be the D (6 bases). Germline assignment: CDR1 LNHDA and CDR2 SQIVND (reference sequence). This CDR3 has 15 amino acids. V lost 5 bases and J 4 bases, leaving 17 bases between the germline ends.

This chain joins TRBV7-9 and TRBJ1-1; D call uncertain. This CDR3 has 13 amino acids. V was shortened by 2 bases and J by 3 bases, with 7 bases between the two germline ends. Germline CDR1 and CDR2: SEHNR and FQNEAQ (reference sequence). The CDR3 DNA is TGTGCCAGCAGCTTACTGGCGGACACTGAAGCTTTCTTT. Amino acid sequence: CASSLLADTEAFF.

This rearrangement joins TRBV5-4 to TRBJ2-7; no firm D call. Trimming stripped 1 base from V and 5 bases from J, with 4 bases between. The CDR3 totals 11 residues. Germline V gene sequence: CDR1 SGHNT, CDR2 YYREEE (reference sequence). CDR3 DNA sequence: TGTGCCAGCAGCTTGCTACACGAGCAGTACTTC. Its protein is CASSLLHEQYF.

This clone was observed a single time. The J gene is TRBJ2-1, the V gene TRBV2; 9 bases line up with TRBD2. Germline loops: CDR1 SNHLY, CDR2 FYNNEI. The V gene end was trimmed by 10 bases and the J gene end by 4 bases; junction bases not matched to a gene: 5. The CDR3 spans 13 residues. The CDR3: CATSSGVYNEQFF. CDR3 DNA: TGTGCCACCTCTAGCGGGGTTTACAATGAGCAGTTCTTC. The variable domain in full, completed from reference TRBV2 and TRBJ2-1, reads EPEVTQTPSHQVTQMGQEVILRCVPISNHLYFYWYRQILGQKVEFLVSFYNNEISEKSEIFDDQFSVERPDGSNFTLKIRSTKLEDSAMYFCATSSGVYNEQFFGPGTRLTVL.